The rows below give T cell receptor beta chains drawn from one sample of a study of technical replicates of blood from a few donors. Measured with immunoSEQ multiplex PCR; TCRdb has only the in-frame clones, and not every one. The table records some 74,000 clones, about 97% of them present only once. Sequenced: T cells isolated from PBMCs. The receptors derive from a human donor in good health. Each CDR3 is given with its conserved first and last residue. The D gene is left open where the match is weak. Size is stated for part of the rows, as once, few or many counts, or as a class when the clone is expanded.

clone_size,d_call,v_call,j_call,cdr3_nt,cdr3_aa
once,NA,TRBV4-3,TRBJ1-1,TGCGCCAGCAGCCTATCCCAGGGTGGAGACACTGAAGCTTTCTTT,CASSLSQGGDTEAFF
NA,NA,TRBV19,TRBJ2-3,TGTGCCAGTAGTTTCGGGGGAGCAGATACGCAGTATTTT,CASSFGGADTQYF
NA,NA,TRBV28,TRBJ2-1,TGTGCCAGCAGTCCTTCTTTCTCCGGGGAGGACTTTCCGGATGAGCAGTTCTTC,CASSPSFSGEDFPDEQFF
NA,NA,TRBV6-5,TRBJ2-6,TGTGCCACCTATAGCTCTGGGGCCAACGTCCTGACTTTC,CATYSSGANVLTF
NA,TRBD1,TRBV6-5,TRBJ1-1,TGTGCCAGCAGTTTGACAGGGGGGTTTACTGAAGCTTTCTTT,CASSLTGGFTEAFF
NA,TRBD1,TRBV6-6,TRBJ1-2,TGTGCCAGCAGGGGGACAGGGTTCGGCTACACCTTC,CASRGTGFGYTF
NA,NA,TRBV18,TRBJ1-5,TGTGCCAGCTCACGCCTTGGACAGAACAATCAGCCCCAGCATTTT,CASSRLGQNNQPQHF
NA,TRBD1,TRBV13,TRBJ2-7,TGTGCCAGCAGCTCGACAGGGGCCTACGAGCAGTACTTC,CASSSTGAYEQYF
NA,NA,TRBV11-2,TRBJ2-3,TGTGCCAGCAGCTTAGGTAAAGATACGCAGTATTTT,CASSLGKDTQYF
NA,NA,TRBV10-3,TRBJ2-5,TGTGCCACCACCCCGCGACTGAGAGAGACCCAGTACTTC,CATTPRLRETQYF
NA,TRBD1,TRBV5-1,TRBJ2-6,TGCGCCAGCGCCCAGATGGGACAGGGACACTCTGGGGCCAACGTCCTGACTTTC,CASAQMGQGHSGANVLTF
NA,TRBD2,TRBV10-3,TRBJ2-1,TGTGCCATCAGTGAGACTAGCGGGAGTCACAATGAGCAGTTCTTC,CAISETSGSHNEQFF
once,NA,TRBV4-2,TRBJ1-1,TGTGCCAGCAGCCAAGATATCTGGTCGGGAGTGGGGGGTTATGAAGCTTTCTTT,CASSQDIWSGVGGYEAFF
NA,NA,TRBV5-1,TRBJ2-5,TGCGCCAGCAGCTCCAGGGTCCAAGAGACCCAGTACTTC,CASSSRVQETQYF
NA,TRBD1,TRBV5-6,TRBJ2-7,TGTGCCAGCAGCTTGTCTAACAGGGGCGAGAGGGAGCAGTACTTC,CASSLSNRGEREQYF
NA,NA,TRBV2,TRBJ2-7,TGTGCCAGCTCCTTACTGATCTACGAGCAGTACTTC,CASSLLIYEQYF
NA,TRBD1,TRBV2,TRBJ2-3,TGTGCCAGCAGTGGGCAGAGACAGGGGACGGATACGCAGTATTTT,CASSGQRQGTDTQYF
NA,NA,TRBV4-2,TRBJ1-2,TGTGCCAGCAGCCAAGAGGACGGGACATATGGCTACACCTTC,CASSQEDGTYGYTF
NA,TRBD1,TRBV5-1,TRBJ2-3,TGCGCCAGCAGCTTGGAGGGGACAGGGCGAGATACGCAGTATTTT,CASSLEGTGRDTQYF
NA,NA,TRBV6-1,TRBJ2-7,TGTGCCAGCAGTGAATATGATCCGTCGAGCAAGCAGTACTTC,CASSEYDPSSKQYF
NA,NA,TRBV4-3,TRBJ1-1,TGCGCCAGCAGCCATTACCCCAGGGTGGGGAACACTGAAGCTTTCTTT,CASSHYPRVGNTEAFF
NA,NA,TRBV16,TRBJ1-1,TGTGCCAGCAGCCAATCCGGGACAAAGAACACTGAAGCTTTCTTT,CASSQSGTKNTEAFF
few,NA,TRBV10-3,TRBJ1-5,TGTGCCATCAGTGCTAGTCAGCCCCAGCATTTT,CAISASQPQHF
NA,TRBD1,TRBV29-1,TRBJ2-7,TGCAGCGTTGAAGGGTCGGACAGGAGGTCCTACGAGCAGTACTTC,CSVEGSDRRSYEQYF
NA,TRBD2,TRBV5-1,TRBJ2-7,TGCGCCAGCAGCCCAGGGACTAGCGGGAGCCACGAGCAGTACTTC,CASSPGTSGSHEQYF
NA,TRBD1,TRBV4-3,TRBJ2-6,TGCGCCAGCAGCCAAGAGCCGGGACAGACCAACGTCCTGACTTTC,CASSQEPGQTNVLTF
NA,NA,TRBV18,TRBJ1-4,TGTGCCAGCTCACCACGTCAACCGGGTGGGGAAAAACTGTTTTTT,CASSPRQPGGEKLFF
NA,NA,TRBV30,TRBJ1-5,TGTGCCTGGAGTGAACAGGGAGGGCAGCCCCAGCATTTT,CAWSEQGGQPQHF
NA,TRBD2,TRBV9,TRBJ2-1,TGTGCCAGCAGCCCGGGGGGGACGGCATACAATGAGCAGTTCTTC,CASSPGGTAYNEQFF
NA,NA,TRBV6-1,TRBJ1-5,TGTGCCAGCAGCCTGGCTAGCAATCAGCCCCAGCATTTT,CASSLASNQPQHF
NA,TRBD1,TRBV11-2,TRBJ1-2,TGTGCCAGCAGCTCGACCTTGGGACAGGGGCCTAACTATGGCTACACCTTC,CASSSTLGQGPNYGYTF
NA,TRBD2,TRBV7-2,TRBJ2-7,TGTGCCAGCAGCCTAGGACTAGCAGACTACGAGCAGTACTTC,CASSLGLADYEQYF
NA,NA,TRBV10-3,TRBJ2-7,TGTGCCATCAGTGGGGCTCGGGGGGCCGGCTACGAGCAGTACTTC,CAISGARGAGYEQYF
NA,NA,TRBV9,TRBJ1-5,TGTGCCAGCAGCGTAGCGGGGGATCAGCCCCAGCATTTT,CASSVAGDQPQHF
NA,NA,TRBV5-1,TRBJ2-7,TGCGCCAGCAGTTCCTATCCCTACGAGCAGTACTTC,CASSSYPYEQYF
NA,TRBD1,TRBV18,TRBJ1-2,TGTGCCAGCTCACCAAAAGGTAGCGACAGGGTAGTAACTGGCTACACCTTC,CASSPKGSDRVVTGYTF
NA,NA,TRBV6-1,TRBJ1-1,TGTGCCAGCAGTGCCGGGGTGGGCACTGAAGCTTTCTTT,CASSAGVGTEAFF
NA,NA,TRBV7-8,TRBJ1-5,TGTGCCAGCAGCTTAGAATCCAGATATAGCAATCAGCCCCAGCATTTT,CASSLESRYSNQPQHF
NA,TRBD1,TRBV27,TRBJ1-4,TGTGCCAGCGGCGAGCTTGGGACAGGGGAGCGTGAAAAACTGTTTTTT,CASGELGTGEREKLFF
NA,NA,TRBV5-4,TRBJ2-5,TGTGCCAGCAGCTTTAGCGGAGGGGTACAAGAGACCCAGTACTTC,CASSFSGGVQETQYF
NA,NA,TRBV4-3,TRBJ2-7,TGCGCCAGCAGCCAAGTCCCCAGCTCCTACGAGCAGTACTTC,CASSQVPSSYEQYF
NA,NA,TRBV5-5,TRBJ2-7,TGTGCCAGCAGCTTGGCGGTCTACGAGCAGTACTTC,CASSLAVYEQYF
NA,NA,TRBV6-1,TRBJ2-7,TGTGCCAGCAGTGAACTAGGATCCTCCTACGAGCAGTACTTC,CASSELGSSYEQYF
NA,NA,TRBV28,TRBJ1-2,TGTGCCAGCAGTTTAGAGGTTTGGCCCTATGGCTACACCTTC,CASSLEVWPYGYTF
NA,TRBD1,TRBV30,TRBJ1-4,TGTGCCTGGAGCACGGGACAGGGGCGTGAAAAACTGTTTTTT,CAWSTGQGREKLFF
NA,NA,TRBV5-1,TRBJ2-2,TGCGCCAGCAGCCTAGGTACCACCGGGGAGCTGTTTTTT,CASSLGTTGELFF
NA,NA,TRBV7-2,TRBJ1-3,TGTGCCAGCAGCCCATCCTACCTCGGAAACACCATATATTTT,CASSPSYLGNTIYF
NA,NA,TRBV29-1,TRBJ2-7,TGCAGCGCTGGGACTGACTACGAGCAGTACTTC,CSAGTDYEQYF
NA,TRBD1,TRBV7-7,TRBJ1-3,TGTGCCAGCAGCCCGGGGACAGGGGATTTATATTTT,CASSPGTGDLYF
once,NA,TRBV7-2,TRBJ2-2,TGTGCCAGCAGCCTAGCACAGGGTCACGGGGAGCTGTTTTTT,CASSLAQGHGELFF